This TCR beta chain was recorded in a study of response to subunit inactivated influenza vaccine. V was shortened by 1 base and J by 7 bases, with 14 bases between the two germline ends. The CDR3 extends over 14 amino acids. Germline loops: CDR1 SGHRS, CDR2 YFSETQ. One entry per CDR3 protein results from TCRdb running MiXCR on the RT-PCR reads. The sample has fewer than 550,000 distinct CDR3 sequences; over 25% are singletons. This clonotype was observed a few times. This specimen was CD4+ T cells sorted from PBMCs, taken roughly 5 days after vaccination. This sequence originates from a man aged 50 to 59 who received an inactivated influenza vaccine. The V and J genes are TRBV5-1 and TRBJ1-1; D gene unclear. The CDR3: CASSLSAGRSEAFF. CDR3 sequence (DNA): TGCGCCAGCAGCTTGAGTGCGGGGAGGAGTGAAGCTTTCTTT.